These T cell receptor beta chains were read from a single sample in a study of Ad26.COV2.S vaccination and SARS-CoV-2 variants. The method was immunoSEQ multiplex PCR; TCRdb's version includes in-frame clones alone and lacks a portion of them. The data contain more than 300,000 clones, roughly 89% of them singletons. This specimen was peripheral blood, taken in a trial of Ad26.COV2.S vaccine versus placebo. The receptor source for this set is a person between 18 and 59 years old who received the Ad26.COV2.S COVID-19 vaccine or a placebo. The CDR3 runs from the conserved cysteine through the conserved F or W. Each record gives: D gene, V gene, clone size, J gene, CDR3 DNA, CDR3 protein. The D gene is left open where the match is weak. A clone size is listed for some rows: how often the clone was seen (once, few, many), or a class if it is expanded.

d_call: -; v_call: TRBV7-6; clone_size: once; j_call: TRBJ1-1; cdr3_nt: TGTGCCAGCAGCTCACGACGGGACACTGAAGCTTTCTTT; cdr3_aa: CASSSRRDTEAFF
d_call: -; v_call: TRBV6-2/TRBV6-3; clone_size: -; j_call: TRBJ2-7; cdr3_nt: TGTGCCAGCAGTTCCCGACAGGTAAAGCAGTACTTC; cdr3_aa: CASSSRQVKQYF
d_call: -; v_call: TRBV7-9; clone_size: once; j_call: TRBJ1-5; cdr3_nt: TGTGCCAGCAGCTTAGGCTTCAATCAGCCCCAGCATTTT; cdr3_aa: CASSLGFNQPQHF
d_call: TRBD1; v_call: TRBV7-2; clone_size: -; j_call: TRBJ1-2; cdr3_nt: TGTGCCAGCAGCTTAGTAGACAGGGAGTACTATGGCTACACCTTC; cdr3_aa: CASSLVDREYYGYTF
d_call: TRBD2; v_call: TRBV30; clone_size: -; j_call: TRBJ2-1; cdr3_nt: TGTGCCTGGGGCCTAGCGGACTCCTACAATGAGCAGTTCTTC; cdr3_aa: CAWGLADSYNEQFF
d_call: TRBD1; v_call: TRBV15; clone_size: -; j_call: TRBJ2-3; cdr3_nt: TGTGCCACCAGCAGAGTCGGGACAGGGATGACGAATACGCAGTATTTT; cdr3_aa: CATSRVGTGMTNTQYF
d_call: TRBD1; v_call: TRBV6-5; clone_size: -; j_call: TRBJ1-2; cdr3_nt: TGTGCCAGCAAGCAGGGGGGGGGAGGCTACACCTTC; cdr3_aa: CASKQGGGGYTF
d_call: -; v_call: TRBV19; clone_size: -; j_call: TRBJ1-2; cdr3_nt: TGTGCCAGTAGTACTTCGACAGGACTTAACTATGGCTACACCTTC; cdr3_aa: CASSTSTGLNYGYTF
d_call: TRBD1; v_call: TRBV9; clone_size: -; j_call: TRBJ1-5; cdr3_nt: TGTGCCAGCAGCCCGCTGGACAGGGGTCAGCCCCAGCATTTT; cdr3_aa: CASSPLDRGQPQHF
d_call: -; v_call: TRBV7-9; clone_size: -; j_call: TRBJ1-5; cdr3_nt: TGTGCCAGCAGCTTAGTAGGGGCAAATCAGCCCCAGCATTTT; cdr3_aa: CASSLVGANQPQHF
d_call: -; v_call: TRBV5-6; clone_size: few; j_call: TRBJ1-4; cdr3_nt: TGTGCCAGCAGCTCCTTCACTGGGTCGACTAATGAAAAACTGTTTTTT; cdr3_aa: CASSSFTGSTNEKLFF
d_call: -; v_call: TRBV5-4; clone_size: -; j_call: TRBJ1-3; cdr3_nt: TGTGCCAGCAGCTTGGGGGGAGCGATCGGAAACACCATATATTTT; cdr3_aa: CASSLGGAIGNTIYF
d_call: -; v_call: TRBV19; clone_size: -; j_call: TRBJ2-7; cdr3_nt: TGTGCCAGTAGTATTGGGGCTTCCTACGAGCAGTACTTC; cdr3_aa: CASSIGASYEQYF
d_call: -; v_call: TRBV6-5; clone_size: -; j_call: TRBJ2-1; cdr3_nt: TGTGCCAGCCTTGACAGGCGGGATGAGCAGTTCTTC; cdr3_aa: CASLDRRDEQFF
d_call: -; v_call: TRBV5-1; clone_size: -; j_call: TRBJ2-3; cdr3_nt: TGCGCCAGCAGCACCCGGGGAGATGCGCAGTATTTT; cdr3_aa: CASSTRGDAQYF
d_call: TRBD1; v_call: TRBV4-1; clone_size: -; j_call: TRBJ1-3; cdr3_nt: TGCGCCAGCAGCGGACAGGAGTTGCCTGGAAACACCATATATTTT; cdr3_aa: CASSGQELPGNTIYF
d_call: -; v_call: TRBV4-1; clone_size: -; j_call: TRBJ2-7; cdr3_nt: TGCGCCAGCAGCCAAGATCTGGGAGGGGGGTCGCGGGAGCAGTACTTC; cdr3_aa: CASSQDLGGGSREQYF
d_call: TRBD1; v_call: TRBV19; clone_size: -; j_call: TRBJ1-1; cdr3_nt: TGTGCCAGTAGTTCAGACAGGGAGAACACTGAAGCTTTCTTT; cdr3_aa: CASSSDRENTEAFF
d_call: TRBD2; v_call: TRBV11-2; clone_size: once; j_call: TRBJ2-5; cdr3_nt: TGTGCCAGCAGCTTAGTAGCGGGAGGGAACCAAGAGACCCAGTACTTC; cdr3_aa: CASSLVAGGNQETQYF
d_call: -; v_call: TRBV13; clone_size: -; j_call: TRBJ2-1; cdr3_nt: TGTGCCAGCAGCTACTCCGGGACCACCAATGAGCAGTTCTTC; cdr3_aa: CASSYSGTTNEQFF
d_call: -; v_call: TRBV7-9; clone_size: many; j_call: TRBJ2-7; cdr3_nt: TGTGCCAGCAGCTTACTAACCTCCGAGCAGTACTTC; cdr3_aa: CASSLLTSEQYF
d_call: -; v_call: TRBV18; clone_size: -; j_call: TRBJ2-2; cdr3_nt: TGTGCCAGCTCACCAGTGGCAGGGTGGAATTCCGGGGAGCTGTTTTTT; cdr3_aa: CASSPVAGWNSGELFF
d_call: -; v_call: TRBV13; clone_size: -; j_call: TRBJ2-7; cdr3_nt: TGTGCCAGCAGCTTAGCTCAGGGTCACCACGAGCAGTACTTC; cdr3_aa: CASSLAQGHHEQYF
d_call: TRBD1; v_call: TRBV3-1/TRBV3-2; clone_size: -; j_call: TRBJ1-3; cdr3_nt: TGTGCCAGCAGCCGGGACAGTTCATCTGGAAACACCATATATTTT; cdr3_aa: CASSRDSSSGNTIYF
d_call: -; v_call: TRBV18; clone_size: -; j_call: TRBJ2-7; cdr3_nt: TGTGCCAGCTCAGCGAGCCCGGGCGGGGCCTCCTACGAGCAGTACTTC; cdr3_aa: CASSASPGGASYEQYF
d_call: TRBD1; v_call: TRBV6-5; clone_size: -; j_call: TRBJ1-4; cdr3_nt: TGTGCCAGCAGCCGGGACAGGGAAGCTAATGAAAAACTGTTTTTT; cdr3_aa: CASSRDREANEKLFF
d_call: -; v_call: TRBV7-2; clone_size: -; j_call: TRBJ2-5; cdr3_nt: TGTGCCAGCAGCTTCTCTAGCGTCAGGGGAGAGACCCAGTACTTC; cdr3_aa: CASSFSSVRGETQYF
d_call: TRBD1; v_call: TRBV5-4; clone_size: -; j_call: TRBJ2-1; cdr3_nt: TGTGCCAGCAGCCTGGGACAGCTTGGCAATGAGCAGTTCTTC; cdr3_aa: CASSLGQLGNEQFF
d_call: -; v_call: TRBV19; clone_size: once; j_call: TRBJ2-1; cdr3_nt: TGTGCCAGTAGTACCAGCAGGAGCTCCTACAATGAGCAGTTCTTC; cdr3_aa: CASSTSRSSYNEQFF
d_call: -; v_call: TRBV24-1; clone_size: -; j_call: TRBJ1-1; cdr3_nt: TGTGCCACCAGTGAAGCGGACCCTAACACTGAAGCTTTCTTT; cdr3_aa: CATSEADPNTEAFF
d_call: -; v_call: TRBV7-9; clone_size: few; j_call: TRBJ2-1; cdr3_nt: TGTGCCAGCAGCTTACGACAAGGGGCTGGGAATGAGCAGTTCTTC; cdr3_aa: CASSLRQGAGNEQFF
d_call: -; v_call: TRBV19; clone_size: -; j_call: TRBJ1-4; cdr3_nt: TGTGCCAGTACCCCAAATTGGATCGGCGGACCGAATGAAAAACTGTTTTTT; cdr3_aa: CASTPNWIGGPNEKLFF
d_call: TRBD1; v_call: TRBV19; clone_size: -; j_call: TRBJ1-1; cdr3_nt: TGTGCCAGTAGTCCGACAGGGGATCCCCGAGGCACTGAAGCTTTCTTT; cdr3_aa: CASSPTGDPRGTEAFF
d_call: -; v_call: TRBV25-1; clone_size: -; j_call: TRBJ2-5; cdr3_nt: TGTGCCAGCAGTTCAGGGTACGACCAAGAGACCCAGTACTTC; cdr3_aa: CASSSGYDQETQYF
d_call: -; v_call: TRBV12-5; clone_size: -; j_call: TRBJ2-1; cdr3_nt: TGTGCTAGTGGTTTGGTAAACAGGGCCCACAATGAGCAGTTCTTC; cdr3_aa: CASGLVNRAHNEQFF
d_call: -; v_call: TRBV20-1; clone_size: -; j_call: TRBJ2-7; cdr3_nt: TGCAGTGCTAGTGGACTGGGCCTCGAGCAGTACTTC; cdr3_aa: CSASGLGLEQYF
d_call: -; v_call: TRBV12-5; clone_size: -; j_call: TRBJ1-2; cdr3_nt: TGTGCTAGTGGTTTGGTCGGGGGCTATGGCTACACCTTC; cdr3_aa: CASGLVGGYGYTF
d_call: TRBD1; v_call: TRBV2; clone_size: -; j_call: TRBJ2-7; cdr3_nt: TGTGCCAGCAGGACACGAGACAGGGATCACTACGAGCAGTACTTC; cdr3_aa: CASRTRDRDHYEQYF
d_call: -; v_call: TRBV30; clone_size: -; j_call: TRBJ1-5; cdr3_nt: TGTGCCTGGAGTGGCCAGGTCAATCAGCCCCAGCATTTT; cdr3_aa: CAWSGQVNQPQHF
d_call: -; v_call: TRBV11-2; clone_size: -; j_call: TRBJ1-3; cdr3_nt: TGTGCCAGCAGCAGAACACGCCTCTCTGGAAACACCATATATTTT; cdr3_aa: CASSRTRLSGNTIYF
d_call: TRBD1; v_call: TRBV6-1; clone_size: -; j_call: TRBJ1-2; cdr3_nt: TGTGCCAGCAGGCCGGGACAGGGGATATACTATGGCTACACCTTC; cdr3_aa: CASRPGQGIYYGYTF
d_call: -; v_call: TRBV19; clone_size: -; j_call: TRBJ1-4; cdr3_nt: TGTGCCAGTAGTATAGGTTTCGGGGGGACTAATGAAAAACTGTTTTTT; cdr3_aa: CASSIGFGGTNEKLFF
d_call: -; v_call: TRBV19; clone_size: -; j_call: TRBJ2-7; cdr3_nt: TGTGCCAGTAGTGACAGCACCTACGAGCAGTACTTC; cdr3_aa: CASSDSTYEQYF
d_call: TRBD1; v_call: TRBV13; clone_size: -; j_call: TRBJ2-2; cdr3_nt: TGTGCCAGCAGCTTAGGTAACAGGGGAAACACCGGGGAGCTGTTTTTT; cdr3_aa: CASSLGNRGNTGELFF
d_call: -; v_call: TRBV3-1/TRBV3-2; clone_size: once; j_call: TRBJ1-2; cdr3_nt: TGTGCCAGCAGCCAAGATCAATCCGGAGGAGGCTACACCTTC; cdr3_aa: CASSQDQSGGGYTF
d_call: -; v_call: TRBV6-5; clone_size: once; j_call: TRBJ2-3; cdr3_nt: TGTGCCAGCAGTTACTCCGAGGGAAATACGCAGTATTTT; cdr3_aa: CASSYSEGNTQYF
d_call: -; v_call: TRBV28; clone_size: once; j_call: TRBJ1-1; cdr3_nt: TGTGCCAGCAGTTTGCCCCACACTGAAGCTTTCTTT; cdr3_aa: CASSLPHTEAFF
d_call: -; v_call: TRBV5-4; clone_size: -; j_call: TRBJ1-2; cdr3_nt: TGTGCCAGCAGACCAGCAGGGGCTGGGGGCTACACCTTC; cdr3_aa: CASRPAGAGGYTF
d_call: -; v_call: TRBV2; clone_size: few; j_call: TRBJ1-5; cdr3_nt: TGTGCCAGCAGTGAAGCTAAGACGGGAATCAATCAGCCCCAGCATTTT; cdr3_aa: CASSEAKTGINQPQHF
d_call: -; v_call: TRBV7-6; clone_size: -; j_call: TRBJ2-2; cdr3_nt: TGTGCCAGCAGCCCCGCGTTATGGGGGAGTGGGGAGCTGTTTTTT; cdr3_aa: CASSPALWGSGELFF
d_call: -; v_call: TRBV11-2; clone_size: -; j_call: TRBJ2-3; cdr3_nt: TGTGCCAGCAGCCTCCCCCTGGGCCGGGCAGATACGCAGTATTTT; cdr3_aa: CASSLPLGRADTQYF
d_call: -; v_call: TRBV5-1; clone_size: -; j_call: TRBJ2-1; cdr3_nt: TGCGCCAGCAGGATCGGACTAAACAATGAGCAGTTCTTC; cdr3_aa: CASRIGLNNEQFF
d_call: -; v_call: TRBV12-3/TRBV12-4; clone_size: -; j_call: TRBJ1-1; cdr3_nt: TGTGCCAGCAGTTTTAGGGAGGGAACTGAAGCTTTCTTT; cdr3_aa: CASSFREGTEAFF
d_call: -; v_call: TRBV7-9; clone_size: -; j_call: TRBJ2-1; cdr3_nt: TGTGCCAGCAGCTTAGTTCTGGGGGGCAATGAGCAGTTCTTC; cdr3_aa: CASSLVLGGNEQFF